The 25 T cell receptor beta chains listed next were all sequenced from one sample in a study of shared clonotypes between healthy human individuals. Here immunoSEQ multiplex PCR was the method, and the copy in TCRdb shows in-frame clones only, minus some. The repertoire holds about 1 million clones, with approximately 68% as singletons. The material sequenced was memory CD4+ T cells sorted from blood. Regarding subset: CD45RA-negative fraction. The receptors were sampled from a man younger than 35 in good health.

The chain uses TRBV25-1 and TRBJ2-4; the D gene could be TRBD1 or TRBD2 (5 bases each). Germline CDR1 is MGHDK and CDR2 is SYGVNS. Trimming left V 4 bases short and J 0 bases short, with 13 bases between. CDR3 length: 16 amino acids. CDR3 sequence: CASSGKKGPAKNIQYF. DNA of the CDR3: TGTGCCAGCAGTGGGAAGAAGGGACCAGCCAAAAACATTCAGTACTTC.

The CDR3 sequence: CASSRIQGTSNYGYTF. CDR3 in DNA: TGCGCCAGCAGCCGCATACAGGGAACCTCCAACTATGGCTACACCTTC. The gene calls are TRBV4-1 and TRBJ1-2; the D gene is possibly TRBD1 (6 bases). In germline, CDR1 is MGHRA, CDR2 YSYEKL. V lost 4 bases to trimming and J lost 2 bases, with 17 bases between them. The CDR3 length is 16 residues.

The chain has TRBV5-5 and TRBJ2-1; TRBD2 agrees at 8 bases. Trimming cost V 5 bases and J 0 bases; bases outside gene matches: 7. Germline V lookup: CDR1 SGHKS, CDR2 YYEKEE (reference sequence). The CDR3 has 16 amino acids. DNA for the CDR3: TGTGCCAGCAGGGATAGCGGGGCGAGCTCCTACAATGAGCAGTTCTTC. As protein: CASRDSGASSYNEQFF.

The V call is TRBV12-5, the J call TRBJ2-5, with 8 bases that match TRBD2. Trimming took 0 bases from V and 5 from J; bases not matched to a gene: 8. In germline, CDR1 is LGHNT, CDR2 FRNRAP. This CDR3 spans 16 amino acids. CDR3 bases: TGTGCTAGTGGTTTGGTACTTGGACCGGGGGGGGAGACCCAGTACTTC. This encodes CASGLVLGPGGETQYF.

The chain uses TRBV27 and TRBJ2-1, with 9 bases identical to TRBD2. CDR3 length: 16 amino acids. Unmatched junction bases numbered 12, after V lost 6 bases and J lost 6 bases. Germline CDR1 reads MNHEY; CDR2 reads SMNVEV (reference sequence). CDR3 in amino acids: CASRNPGLAPSNEQFF. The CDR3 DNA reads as TGTGCCAGCAGGAATCCGGGACTAGCCCCCTCCAATGAGCAGTTCTTC.

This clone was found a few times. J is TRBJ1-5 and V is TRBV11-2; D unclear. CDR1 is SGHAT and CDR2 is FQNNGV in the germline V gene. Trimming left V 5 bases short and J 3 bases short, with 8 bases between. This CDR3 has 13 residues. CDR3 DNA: TGTGCCAGCAGCGCTGCCGACAATCAGCCCCAGCATTTT. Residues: CASSAADNQPQHF.

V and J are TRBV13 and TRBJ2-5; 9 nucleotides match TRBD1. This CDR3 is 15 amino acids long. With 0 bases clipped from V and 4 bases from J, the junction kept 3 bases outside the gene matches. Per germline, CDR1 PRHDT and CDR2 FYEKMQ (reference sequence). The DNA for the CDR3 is TGTGCCAGCAGCTTAGGTGGGACAGGGCGAGAGACCCAGTACTTC. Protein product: CASSLGGTGRETQYF.

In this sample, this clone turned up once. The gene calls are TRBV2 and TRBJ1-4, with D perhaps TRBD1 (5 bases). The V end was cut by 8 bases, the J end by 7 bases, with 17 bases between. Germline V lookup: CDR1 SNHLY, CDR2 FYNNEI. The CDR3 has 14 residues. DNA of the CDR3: TGTGCCAGCGCCTCTAAACCTGGGGGTGAAAAACTGTTTTTT. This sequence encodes CASASKPGGEKLFF.

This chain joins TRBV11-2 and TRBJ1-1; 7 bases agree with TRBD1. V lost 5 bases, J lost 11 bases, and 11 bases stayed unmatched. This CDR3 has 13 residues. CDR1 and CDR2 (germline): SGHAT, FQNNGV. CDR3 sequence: CASSTGDAGGAFF. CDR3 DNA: TGTGCCAGCAGCACCGGGGACGCAGGGGGGGCTTTCTTT. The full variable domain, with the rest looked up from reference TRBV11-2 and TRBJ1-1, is EAGVAQSPRYKIIEKRQSVAFWCNPISGHATLYWYQQILGQGPKLLIQFQNNGVVDDSQLPKDRFSAERLKGVDSTLKIQPAKLEDSAVYLCASSTGDAGGAFFGQGTRLTVV.

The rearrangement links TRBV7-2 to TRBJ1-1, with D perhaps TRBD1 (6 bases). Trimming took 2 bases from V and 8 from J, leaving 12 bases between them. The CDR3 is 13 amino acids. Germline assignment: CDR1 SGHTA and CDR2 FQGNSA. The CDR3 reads CASSLRPRGEAFF. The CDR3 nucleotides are TGTGCCAGCAGCTTAAGGCCCAGGGGAGAAGCTTTCTTT.

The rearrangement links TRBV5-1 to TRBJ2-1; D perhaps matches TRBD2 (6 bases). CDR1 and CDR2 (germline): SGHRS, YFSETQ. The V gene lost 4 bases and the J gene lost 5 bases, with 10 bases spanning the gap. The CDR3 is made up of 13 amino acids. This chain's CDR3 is CASSPERDNEQFF. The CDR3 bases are TGCGCCAGCAGCCCGGAGCGGGACAATGAGCAGTTCTTC.

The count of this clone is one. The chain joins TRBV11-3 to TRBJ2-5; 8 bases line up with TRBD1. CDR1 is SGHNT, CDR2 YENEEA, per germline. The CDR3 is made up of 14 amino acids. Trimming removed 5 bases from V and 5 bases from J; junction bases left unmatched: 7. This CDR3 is CASSRDRFSETQYF. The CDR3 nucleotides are TGTGCCAGCAGCCGGGACAGGTTCTCTGAGACCCAGTACTTC.

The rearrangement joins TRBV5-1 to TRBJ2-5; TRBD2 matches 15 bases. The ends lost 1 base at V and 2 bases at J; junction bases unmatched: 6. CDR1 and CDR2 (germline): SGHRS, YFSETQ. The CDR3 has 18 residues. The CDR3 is CASSLLGLAGGWQETQYF. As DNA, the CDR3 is TGCGCCAGCAGCTTGTTGGGACTAGCGGGGGGATGGCAAGAGACCCAGTACTTC.

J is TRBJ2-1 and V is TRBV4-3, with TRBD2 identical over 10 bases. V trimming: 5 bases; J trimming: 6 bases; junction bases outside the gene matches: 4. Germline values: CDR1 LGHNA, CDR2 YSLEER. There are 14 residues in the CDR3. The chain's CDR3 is CASSSTSGFNEQFF. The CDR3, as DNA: TGCGCCAGCAGCTCGACTAGCGGGTTCAATGAGCAGTTCTTC.

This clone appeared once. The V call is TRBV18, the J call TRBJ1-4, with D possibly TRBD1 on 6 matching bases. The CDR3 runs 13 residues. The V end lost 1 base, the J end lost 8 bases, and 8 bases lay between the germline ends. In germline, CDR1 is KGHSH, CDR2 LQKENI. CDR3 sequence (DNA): TGTGCCAGCTCACCACGTCAGGGGGAAAAACTGTTTTTT. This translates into CASSPRQGEKLFF.

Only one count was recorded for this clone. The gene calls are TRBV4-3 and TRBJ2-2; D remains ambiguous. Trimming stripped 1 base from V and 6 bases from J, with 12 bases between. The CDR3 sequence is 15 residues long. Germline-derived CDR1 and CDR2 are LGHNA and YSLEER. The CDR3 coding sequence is TGCGCCAGCAGCCAAGGGAAAGATCTAGCCGGGGAGCTGTTTTTT. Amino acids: CASSQGKDLAGELFF.

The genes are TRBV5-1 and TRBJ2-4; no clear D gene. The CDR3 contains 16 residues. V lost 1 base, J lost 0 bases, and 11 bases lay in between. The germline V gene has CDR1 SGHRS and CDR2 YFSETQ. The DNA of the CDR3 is TGCGCCAGCAGCTTGATTTCTGGCCTAGCCAAAAACATTCAGTACTTC. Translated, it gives CASSLISGLAKNIQYF. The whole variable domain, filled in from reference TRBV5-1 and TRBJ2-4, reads KAGVTQTPRYLIKTRGQQVTLSCSPISGHRSVSWYQQTPGQGLQFLFEYFSETQRNKGNFPGRFSGRQFSNSRSEMNVSTLELGDSALYLCASSLISGLAKNIQYFGAGTRLSVL.

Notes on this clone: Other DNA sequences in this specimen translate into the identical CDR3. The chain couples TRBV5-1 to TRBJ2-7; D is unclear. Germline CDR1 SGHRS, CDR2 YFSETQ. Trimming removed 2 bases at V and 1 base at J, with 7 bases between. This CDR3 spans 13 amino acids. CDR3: CASSLMDSYEQYF. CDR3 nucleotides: TGCGCCAGCAGCTTAATGGATTCCTACGAGCAGTACTTC.

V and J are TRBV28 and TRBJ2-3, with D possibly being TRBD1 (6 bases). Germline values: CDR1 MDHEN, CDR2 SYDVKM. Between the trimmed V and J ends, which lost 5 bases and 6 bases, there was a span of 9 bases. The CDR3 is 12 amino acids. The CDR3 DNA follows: TGTGCCAGCAGTCTAACAGGGGATACGCAGTATTTT. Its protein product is CASSLTGDTQYF.

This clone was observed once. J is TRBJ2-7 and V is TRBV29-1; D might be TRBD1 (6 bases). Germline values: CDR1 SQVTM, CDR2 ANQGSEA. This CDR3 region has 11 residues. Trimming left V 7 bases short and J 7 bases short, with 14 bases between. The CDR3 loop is CSGGNRAEQYF. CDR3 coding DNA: TGCAGCGGCGGAAACAGGGCAGAGCAGTACTTC.

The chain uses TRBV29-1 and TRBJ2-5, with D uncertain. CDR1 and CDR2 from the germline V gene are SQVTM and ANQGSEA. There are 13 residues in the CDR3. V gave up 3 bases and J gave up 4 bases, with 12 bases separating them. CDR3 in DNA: TGCAGCGTTGACTCTGCGGCGCGAGAGACCCAGTACTTC. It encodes CSVDSAARETQYF.

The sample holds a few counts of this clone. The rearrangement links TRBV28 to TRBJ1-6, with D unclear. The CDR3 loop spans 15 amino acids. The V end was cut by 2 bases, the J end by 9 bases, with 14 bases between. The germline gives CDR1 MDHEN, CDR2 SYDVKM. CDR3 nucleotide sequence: TGTGCCAGCAGTTTAGGGTTAGGCTCGGGTTCACCCCTCCACTTT. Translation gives CASSLGLGSGSPLHF.

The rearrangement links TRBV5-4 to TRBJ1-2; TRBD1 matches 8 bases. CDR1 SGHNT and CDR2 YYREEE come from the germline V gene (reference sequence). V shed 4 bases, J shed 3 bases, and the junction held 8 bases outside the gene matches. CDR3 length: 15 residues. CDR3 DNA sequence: TGTGCCAGCAGCGTGGGGGACAGGATCGACTATGGCTACACCTTC. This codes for CASSVGDRIDYGYTF. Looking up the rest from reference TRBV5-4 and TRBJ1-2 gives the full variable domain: ETGVTQSPTHLIKTRGQQVTLRCSSQSGHNTVSWYQQALGQGPQFIFQYYREEENGRGNFPPRFSGLQFPNYSSELNVNALELDDSALYLCASSVGDRIDYGYTFGSGTRLTVV.

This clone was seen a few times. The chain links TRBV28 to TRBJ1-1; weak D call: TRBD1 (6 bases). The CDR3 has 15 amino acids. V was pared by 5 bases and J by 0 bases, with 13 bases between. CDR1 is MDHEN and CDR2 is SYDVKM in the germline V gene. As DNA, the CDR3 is TGTGCCAGCAGTATACCGGGACAAGTGAACACTGAAGCTTTCTTT. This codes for CASSIPGQVNTEAFF.

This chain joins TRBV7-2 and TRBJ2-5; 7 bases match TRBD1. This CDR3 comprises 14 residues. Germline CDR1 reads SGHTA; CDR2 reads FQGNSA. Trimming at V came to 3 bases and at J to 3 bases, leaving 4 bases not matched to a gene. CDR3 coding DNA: TGTGCCAGCAGCTTCCCAGACAGGGAAGAGACCCAGTACTTC. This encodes CASSFPDREETQYF.